Listed here is a single TCR beta chain. The source of the sample is a study of T-cell memory formation after mild COVID-19. TCRdb fed the 5' RACE reads into MiXCR, producing one record per CDR3 protein. The table records about 57,000 distinct CDR3 sequences, more than 10% of them present only once. The CDR3 extends over 13 amino acids. Germline V gives CDR1 SGHTA, CDR2 FQGNSA. The ends were cut back, 1 base at V and 6 bases at J, with 10 bases in the middle. The V call is TRBV7-2, the J call TRBJ2-7, with D unresolved. The TCR comes from a man aged 18-30 years who had mild COVID-19 (a few samples of this study predate the infection). Cell type and time point are not known. The specimen sequenced was PBMCs or a T cell subset sorted from them (not recorded which). This CDR3 reads CASSLGSRSEQYF. The DNA for the CDR3 is TGTGCCAGCAGCTTAGGTTCGCGTAGCGAGCAGTACTTC.